This TCR beta chain was captured by sequencing in a study of STAT5B mutations in CD4+ large granular lymphocyte leukemia. Study in general: The CDR3 'QG' motif was associated with a particular HLA allele among healthy donors.

As for this clone: As yet, its antigen is unknown.

This was a survey-level run. Sequencing used immunoSEQ multiplex PCR; TCRdb keeps in-frame clones, though not all of them. The repertoire consists of 20,000 or so clones, with roughly 79% occurring once and the leading ten covering approximately 0.4%. The CDR3 covers 14 residues. Germline CDR1 MNHNS, CDR2 SASEGT. Trimming pared 7 bases from V and 2 bases from J, leaving 12 bases between. Study results and caveats: Without putative leukemic clones, patient CD4-sorted repertoires remained more clonal than healthy CD4+ repertoires. 8/27 top patient clones versus 2/35 control clones were TRBV06-family.

The genes are TRBV6-1 and TRBJ1-5; D ambiguous. Sequencing was carried out using CD4+ T cells from blood buffy coats. The clonotype originates from a human donor in good health. CDR3 coding DNA: TGTGCCAGCAACGGTCCTCCGGGCAATCAGCCCCAGCATTTT. Translation gives CASNGPPGNQPQHF.